The source of this T cell receptor (beta chain) is a study of cytomegalovirus exposure and HLA in healthy donors. The CDR3 is made up of 13 amino acids. V was clipped by 2 bases and J by 3 bases, with 6 bases between them. CDR1 is MNHEY and CDR2 is SVGAGI in the germline V gene. PCR primers comprised 60 Vbeta and 13 Jbeta primers. Assay: immunoSEQ multiplex PCR; the TCRdb copy retains only in-frame clones and omits some. There are under 200,000 clones in the sample; 79% occur only once, and approximately 2.2% lies in the top ten. The gene calls are TRBV6-5 and TRBJ2-3; possible D gene TRBD1, 6 bases. The sequence was collected from a woman in her forties or fifties in good health and CMV-seronegative. The sample comprised PBMCs. The CDR3, as DNA: TGTGCCAGCAGTTACCAGGGGACAGATACGCAGTATTTT. Translating gives CASSYQGTDTQYF.